This T cell receptor beta chain was sequenced in a study of T cells in Graves' hyperthyroidism and ophthalmopathy. Stable disease denoted Graves' hyperthyroidism without ophthalmopathy progression within 18 months. Hyperthyroidism was newly diagnosed in patients aged 18 to 65 (duration under 2 months). Regarding the study as a whole: Clonotypes that were expanded in thyroid above 0.001 mostly appeared in blood too.

Researchers amplified the TCR beta CDR3 regions from RNA transcripts. First-round RT-PCR with HTBI primers amplified the TCR CDR3 region. MiXCR, applied by TCRdb to the multiplex PCR reads, yields one record per CDR3 protein. This sample has hundreds of thousands of distinct CDR3 sequences, with approximately 15% found just once. Of note for this clonotype: Its antigen is unidentified. A much larger clone is a single base away; this may be a read error.

The CDR3 loop spans 14 amino acids. Germline V gives CDR1 MNHEY, CDR2 SVGAGI. This chain connects TRBV6-5 to TRBJ1-1; D gene unclear. This sequence was found in a woman under 30 with Graves' hyperthyroidism. Source material: blood. The CDR3 loop is CASSYSTRNTEALF. The CDR3 coding sequence is TGTGCCAGCAGTTACTCGACCAGGAACACTGAAGCTCTCTTT.